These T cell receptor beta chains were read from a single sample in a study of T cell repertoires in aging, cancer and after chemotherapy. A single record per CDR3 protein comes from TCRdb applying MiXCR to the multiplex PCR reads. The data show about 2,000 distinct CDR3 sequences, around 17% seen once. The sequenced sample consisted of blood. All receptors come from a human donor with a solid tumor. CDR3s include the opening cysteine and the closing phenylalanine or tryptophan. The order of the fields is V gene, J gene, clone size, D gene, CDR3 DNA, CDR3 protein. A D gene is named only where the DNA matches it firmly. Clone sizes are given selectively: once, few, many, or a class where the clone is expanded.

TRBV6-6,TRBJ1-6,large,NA,TGTGCCAGCAGTCCCAAGGGTAGTTCACCCCTCCACTTT,CASSPKGSSPLHF
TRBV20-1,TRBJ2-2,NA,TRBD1,TGCAGTGCTAGGGCGTGGGACAGGGGGGAGACCGGGGAGCTGTTTTTT,CSARAWDRGETGELFF
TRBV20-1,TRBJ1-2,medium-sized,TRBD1,TGCAGTGCTAGGGGCACGACAGGGGCTGGCTATGGCTACACCTTC,CSARGTTGAGYGYTF
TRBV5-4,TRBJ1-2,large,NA,TGTGCCAGCAGCACCGACCCGGGCTATGGCTACACCTTC,CASSTDPGYGYTF
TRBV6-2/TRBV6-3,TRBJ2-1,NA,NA,TGTGCCAGCAGTTTTGGCGGGCTCAATGAGCAGTTCTTC,CASSFGGLNEQFF
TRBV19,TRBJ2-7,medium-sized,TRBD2,TGTGCCAGTAGTACAACTCTAGCGGGAGGGCCGTTGGGGGAGCAGTACTTC,CASSTTLAGGPLGEQYF
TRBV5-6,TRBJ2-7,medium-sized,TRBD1,TGTGCCAGCAGCTTGTATGGGACAGGGGCCTACGAGCAGTACTTC,CASSLYGTGAYEQYF
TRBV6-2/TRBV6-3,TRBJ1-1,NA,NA,TGTGCCACCGCCTCCATGAACACTGAAGCTTTCTTT,CATASMNTEAFF
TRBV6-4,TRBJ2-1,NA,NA,TGTGCCAGCAGTGATAAGGGGGGCTCCTACAATGAGCAGTTCTTC,CASSDKGGSYNEQFF
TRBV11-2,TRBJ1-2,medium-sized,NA,TGTGCCAGCAGCGTGGACGGGGGAGGATATGGCTACACCTTC,CASSVDGGGYGYTF
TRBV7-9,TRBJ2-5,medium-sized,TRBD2,TGTGCCAGCAGCTCCGAGACTAGCGGGAGGGCAGAGACCCAGTACTTC,CASSSETSGRAETQYF
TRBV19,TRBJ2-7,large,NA,TGTGCCAGTAGTATCCCTGGGTTCGAGCAGTACTTC,CASSIPGFEQYF